This T cell receptor (beta chain) was captured in a study of cytomegalovirus exposure and HLA in healthy donors listed by TCRdb under 2017. Notes on the research overall: An earlier analysis of approximately 640 of the donors reported roughly 300 Gb of sequence data and around 120 million unique TCR beta sequences from approximately 180 million T cells. About 320 gigabases of sequencing data and 70 million to 100 million unique TCR sequences were included in an early release covering several hundred HLA-typed donors. The genetic ancestry cluster associated with self-reported Caucasian donors included roughly four fifths of the approximately 430 genotyped donors. The aim of the study was to test whether cataloging public T cell receptors could identify signatures of past pathogen exposure. The study used immunosequencing to profile the T cell repertoires of 666 subjects and linked those repertoires to cytomegalovirus serostatus. A separate validation cohort of 100 to 150 different subjects was used in addition to the 666-subject first cohort. To predict cytomegalovirus infection status, the study combined high-throughput TCR immunosequencing, statistical association of individual TCRs with disease status, and machine learning. To study patterns of TCR occurrence, a later analysis re-analyzed previously published TCR beta repertoires from around 670 donors and added high-resolution HLA genotyping. The later analysis used no new phenotypic data to find candidate immune exposures, relying instead on TCR beta sequences and their occurrence across donors. To decide whether each TCR beta V gene segment behaved as functional or pseudogenic, an earlier analysis of fewer than 750 of the donors relied on high-throughput TCR beta sequencing. Donor age, sex, ethnicity and CMV serostatus were compiled together with the repertoire data. A later genetic analysis took genome-wide SNP genotypes for about 55% of the roughly 670 donors and used that subset as a discovery cohort. Every discovery cohort repertoire had been produced on one sequencing platform. HLA typing covered class I and class II loci at four-digit resolution. Typing coverage differed by locus: A, B, C, DRB1 and DQB1 were typed in roughly 629-630 donors, DQA1 in 522, DPA1 in 606, and DPB1 in 450 to 480. Five DR-DQ haplotypes were handled as single units for association and clustering, since linkage in the cohort was strong. On average, approximately 250,000 unique TCR beta nucleotide sequences were sequenced per donor among about 400 genotyped donors of the cohort, with roughly 18% of those sequences being non-productive. Overall study outcomes, separate from this receptor: In a later analysis, most CMV-associated TCR beta chains were found to appear HLA-restricted, with HLA associations seemingly driven largely by CMV exposure. The authors suggested that the approach could potentially be generalized to other disease states and immunological phenotypes. In a later analysis, more than 15,000 TCR beta sequences were associated with specific HLA alleles at a false discovery rate of 0.05. A further reported finding was that TCR beta sequences accurately predicted the HLA-A and HLA-B alleles for most subjects in the first cohort. The study gave a list of about 160 TCR beta chains associated with cytomegalovirus. For the cohort, immune exposure information was limited to CMV serostatus. A cluster of highly shared sequence variants was judged likely to be a technical artifact of the sequencing pipeline. Because HLA typing was missing for some donors at each locus, association tests included only the typed subset. A later genetic analysis reported fewer N-insertions in productive TCRs among donors in an Asian-associated ancestry cluster than the approximately 670-donor mean. When HLA alleles, especially DR and DQ, strongly co-occurred, attributing TCR associations to individual alleles was difficult. In a later analysis, HLA-associated TCR beta chains were found to be more clonally expanded and to have lower generation probabilities than equally common non-associated chains. Correlated functional status among segregating V segments might be attributable to linkage disequilibrium, but an unknown experimental factor could not be ruled out. This cohort had only TCR beta chains sequenced, and the lack of alpha or paired-chain data limited which features could be detected. In an earlier analysis of 587 of the donors, most TCR beta V segments were observed in productive rearrangements about 90% or about 30% of the time, broadly matching IMGT annotations. In a later genetic analysis, a missense DCLRE1C variant was associated with V-gene and J-gene trimming of TCR beta chains, and the association was replicated in an independent cohort. Across donors, most TCR sequences were observed very rarely, whereas some public TCRs were present in many individuals. In both the original and validation cohorts, the classifier was reported to diagnose cytomegalovirus status with high specificity and sensitivity. Presence/absence analyses assumed roughly uniform sequencing depth across donors, an assumption that may not hold. Because counts were too low, roughly 16 rarely observed V segments, including chromosome 9 orphons, were left out of the earlier analysis of 587 of the donors. A few of the identified cytomegalovirus-associated TCR beta chains were confirmed in vitro to be specific for cytomegalovirus antigens. Some IMGT-functional V segments, including TRBV6-2 and TRBV6-3, could not be distinguished by the 87-base-pair reads and were therefore excluded. A later analysis found that TCR association rates varied across HLA loci, with DRB1 alleles showing the most associated TCRs and HLA-C alleles the fewest. According to a later analysis, parvovirus B19, influenza, CMV and Epstein-Barr virus appeared linked to several top co-occurrence clusters.

The library came from the immunoSEQ multiplex PCR assay. The multiplex PCR relied on a mix of 60 forward primers for TCR Vbeta segments and 13 reverse primers for TCR Jbeta segments. The CDR3 region of rearranged TCR beta genes was amplified from genomic DNA by a multiplex PCR assay. Amplified TCR beta libraries were sequenced as 87-base-pair reads on the Illumina HiSeq System. The study's processing was this. In a later analysis, 80 million or so unique TCR beta chains were counted across the approximately 620 repertoires, and about 10 million of these chains were shared by at least two donors. Raw reads were error-corrected and collapsed into unique sequences by a nearest-neighbor algorithm in which closely related sequences were merged to remove PCR and sequencing errors. Alignment of CDR3 sequences to IMGT reference sequences was used to assign V, D and J gene segments. For a sequence to be retained, a match of at least six nucleotides to both a V gene segment and a J gene segment was required. Rearrangements were classified as productive when the CDR3 lacked stop codons and remained in frame with V and J, and all other rearrangements were classified as non-productive. Following IMGT convention, CDR3 was defined as the stretch from the second conserved V-encoded cysteine up to the conserved J-encoded phenylalanine. Sequences without an unambiguous match to a single V gene segment were excluded from the earlier analysis of over 500 of the donors. In an earlier analysis of almost 600 of the donors, a V segment was called functional when productive rearrangements were above 56.7%, and segregating when the standard deviation between donors exceeded 5%. A statistical classification framework was built to diagnose cytomegalovirus status from the catalog of TCR beta chain sequences. In a later analysis, V and J genes were assigned by comparing TCR nucleotide sequences against IMGT/GENE-DB human TR gene sequences. Using the TCRdist pipeline, a later analysis assigned CDR3 sequences along with most-parsimonious VDJ recombination scenarios. In a later analysis, each TCR beta chain was defined by its CDR3 amino acid sequence together with its V-gene family, and reads lacking a unique V-gene family were excluded. As a way to deal with suspected cross-contamination and a sequencing artifact, a later analysis dropped hundreds of nucleotide sequences that were highly shared and had low generation probability. In a later analysis, a clonal expansion index for each public chain was calculated from normalized within-repertoire ranks of inferred template counts. Generation probabilities in a later analysis came from a VDJ recombination model fitted to out-of-frame rearrangements, and those results were checked against IGoR. In a later analysis, hypergeometric tests were used to score TCR-TCR, TCR-HLA and TCR-CMV co-occurrence, with a repertoire-size bias correction applied to TCR pairs. To estimate false discovery rates, a later analysis permuted the HLA or CMV assignments 20 times. In a later analysis, co-occurring TCRs were grouped with DBSCAN, and TCRdist sequence similarity was added when clustering was performed within HLA-allele-positive subsets. Co-occurrence clustering excluded repertoires with fewer than 30,000 or more than 120,000 public chains, plus five with anomalous nucleotide sharing. This immuneACCESS table, as held by TCRdb, lists in-frame sequences with V and J called but not all clones. Of the missing ones, under half trace to an unresolved V gene in checked studies; the others have no known cause. That table supplies the V and J calls and clone size; D and trimming were determined from the DNA. A total of more than 100,000 clones appear in this sample, just under 90% of them only once. About 5% of the sample comes from the top ten.

In total, about 650 healthy bone marrow donors made up the cohort. Cohort members were all nominally healthy when sampled, although unrecorded immune exposures were likely present. The donor was CMV seronegative and was included in the group of hundreds of seronegative cohort members. A peripheral blood sample was provided by each donor, and peripheral blood mononuclear cells were used for TCR beta sequencing. Genomic DNA was extracted from the blood cell samples with the Qiagen DNeasy Blood Extraction Kit. The germline V gene yields SGHAT for CDR1 and FQNNGV for CDR2. The junction shows trimming of 0 bases on V and 4 bases on J, and the gene matches do not reach 7 bases of it. CDR3 length: 17 amino acids, cysteine to phenylalanine. This entry keeps only the CDR3 DNA: 51 bases, framed from base 1. On this clone itself: No cognate antigen has been identified for it. Per-base quality was not reported, and no clone a single base away is much larger than it.

The specimen was PBMCs. This TCR came from a woman in her twenties or thirties in good health and CMV-seronegative. The rearranged segments are TRBV11-2 and TRBJ2-5, with TRBD2 identical over 11 junction bases. This receptor carries the CDR3 CASSLEIAGGTSETQYF. The DNA sequence is TGTGCCAGCAGCTTAGAGATAGCGGGGGGGACCTCAGAGACCCAGTACTTC.